The clone carrying this T cell receptor (beta chain) was recorded once. Its antigen is as yet unknown. V gave up 5 bases and J gave up 0 bases, with 10 bases separating them. This CDR3 contains 14 residues. Germline values: CDR1 SGHTA, CDR2 FQGNSA. The record originates from a study of T cell responses to AZD1222 COVID-19 vaccine. Only in-frame clones appear in the TCRdb table, and some are missing; sequencing was by immunoSEQ multiplex PCR. Among 120,000 or so clones listed, roughly 82% were seen once. Study-wide results and caveats: White British donors predominated, females outnumbered males, and clonal diversity was possibly underestimated. Sampled repertoires all dated from after the peak T cell response. AZD1222 recipients seropositive at baseline numbered only six or seven. Per reports, nearly half of all spike-specific TCRs target regions that are unmutated in variants.

Sequences were derived from peripheral blood, sampled 28 days after the second AZD1222 dose. The TCR was taken from an adult who received the AZD1222 COVID-19 vaccine. This chain uses TRBV7-2 with TRBJ1-1, with D perhaps TRBD1 (5 bases). CDR3 coding DNA: TGTGCCAGCAGCCCAGGACACGTGAACACTGAAGCTTTCTTT. Its translation: CASSPGHVNTEAFF.